Presented here are 3 T cell receptor beta chains from one specimen sequenced in a study of PD-1 blockade in classical Hodgkin lymphoma. Relapses following autologous stem cell transplantation were seen in all patients, with brentuximab vedotin exposure varying. Clones were read by immunoSEQ multiplex PCR, and TCRdb kept only the in-frame ones, dropping some. Of about 7,500 clones detected, about 80% appear once; the ten largest clones hold around an eighth. The specimen was peripheral blood mononuclear cells (PBMCs), collected at baseline. These receptors were collected from a human donor with classical Hodgkin lymphoma.

The chain combines TRBV5-1 with TRBJ1-1; tentative D call: TRBD1 (6 bases). The CDR3 is made up of 13 amino acids. The germline gives CDR1 SGHRS, CDR2 YFSETQ. The germline V and J ends were trimmed by 0 bases and 6 bases, with 9 bases remaining between them. Written as DNA, the CDR3 is TGCGCCAGCAGCTTGGGGGGGCTGGCTGAAGCTTTCTTT. Translation: CASSLGGLAEAFF.

The chain has TRBV6-5 and TRBJ2-1; no definite D call. V was shortened by 4 bases and J by 5 bases, with 9 bases between the two germline ends. The CDR3 length is 13 residues. Germline V gene lookup returns CDR1 MNHEY and CDR2 SVGAGI. The CDR3 DNA reads TGTGCCAGCAGTTCGGAGCGCCACAATGAGCAGTTCTTC. This sequence encodes CASSSERHNEQFF.

The chain couples TRBV4-3 to TRBJ2-7, with TRBD1 identical over 7 bases. J gave up 6 bases and V 1 base, and 3 bases lay outside the gene matches. The CDR3 runs 13 residues. Germline V gene data show CDR1 as LGHNA and CDR2 as YSLEER. CDR3 DNA: TGCGCCAGCAGCCAAGTGGGACAGTTCGAGCAGTACTTC. This sequence encodes CASSQVGQFEQYF.